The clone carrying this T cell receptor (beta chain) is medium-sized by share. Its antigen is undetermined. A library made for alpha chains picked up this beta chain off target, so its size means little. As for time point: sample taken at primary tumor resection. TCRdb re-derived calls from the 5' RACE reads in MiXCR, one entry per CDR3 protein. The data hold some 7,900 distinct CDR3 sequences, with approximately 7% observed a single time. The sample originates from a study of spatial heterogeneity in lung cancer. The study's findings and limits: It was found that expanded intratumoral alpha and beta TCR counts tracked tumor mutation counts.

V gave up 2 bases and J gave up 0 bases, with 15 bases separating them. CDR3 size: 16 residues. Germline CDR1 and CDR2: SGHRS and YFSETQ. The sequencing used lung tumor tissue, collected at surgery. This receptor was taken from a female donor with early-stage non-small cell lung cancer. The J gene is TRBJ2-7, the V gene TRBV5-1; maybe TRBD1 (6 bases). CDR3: CASSFFSDRPSYEQYF. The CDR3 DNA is TGCGCCAGCAGCTTTTTTTCCGACAGGCCCTCCTACGAGCAGTACTTC.